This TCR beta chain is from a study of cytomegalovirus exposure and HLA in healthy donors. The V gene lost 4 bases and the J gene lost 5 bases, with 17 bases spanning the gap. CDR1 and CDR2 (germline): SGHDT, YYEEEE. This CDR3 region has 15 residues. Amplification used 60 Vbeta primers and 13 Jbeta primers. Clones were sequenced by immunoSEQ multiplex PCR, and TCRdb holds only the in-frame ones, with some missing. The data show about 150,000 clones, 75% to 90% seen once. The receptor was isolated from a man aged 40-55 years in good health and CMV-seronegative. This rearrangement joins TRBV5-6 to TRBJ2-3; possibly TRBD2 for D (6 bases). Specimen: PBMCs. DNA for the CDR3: TGTGCCAGCAGCCACGGTGGCGGGGCCGTAGATACGCAGTATTTT. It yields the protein CASSHGGGAVDTQYF. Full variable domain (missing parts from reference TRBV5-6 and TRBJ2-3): DAGVTQSPTHLIKTRGQQVTLRCSPKSGHDTVSWYQQALGQGPQFIFQYYEEEERQRGNFPDRFSGHQFPNYSSELNVNALLLGDSALYLCASSHGGGAVDTQYFGPGTRLTVL.